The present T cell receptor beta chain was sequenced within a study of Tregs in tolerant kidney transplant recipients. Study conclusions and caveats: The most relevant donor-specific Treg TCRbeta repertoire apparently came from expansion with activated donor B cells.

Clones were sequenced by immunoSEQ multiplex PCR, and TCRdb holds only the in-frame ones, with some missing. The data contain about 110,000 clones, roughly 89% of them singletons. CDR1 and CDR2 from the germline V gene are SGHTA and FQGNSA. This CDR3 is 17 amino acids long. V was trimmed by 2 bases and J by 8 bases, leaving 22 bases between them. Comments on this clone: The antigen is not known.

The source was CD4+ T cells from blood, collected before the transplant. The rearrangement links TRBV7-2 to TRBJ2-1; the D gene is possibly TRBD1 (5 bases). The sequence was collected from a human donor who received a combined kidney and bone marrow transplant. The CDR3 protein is CASSLTSTAGYSDEQFF. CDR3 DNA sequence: TGTGCCAGCAGCTTAACGTCAACGGCAGGGTACTCCGATGAGCAGTTCTTC.